Below, 32 T cell receptor beta chains from the same sample are listed, as sequenced in a study of shared clonotypes between healthy human individuals. Sequencing was performed with immunoSEQ multiplex PCR; in TCRdb, only in-frame clones are kept and a portion is missing. Here the sample spans roughly 2.2 million clones, 93% being singletons. The sequenced sample consisted of naive CD4+ T cells from PBMCs. Sample subset: CD45RA+ positively selected. Receptor source: a man between 18 and 29 years old in good health. Some clones in this sample may be carry-over from other donors' samples.

The chain carries TRBV27 and TRBJ2-7; 9 nucleotides agree with TRBD2. Germline trimming cut 5 bases from V and 2 bases from J; bases unmatched to any gene: 19. Germline CDR1 reads MNHEY; CDR2 reads SMNVEV (reference sequence). This CDR3 is built from 19 residues. CDR3 bases: TGTGCCAGCAGTGGGGCTGCAGGGGACGGGACTAGCCGGGCCTACGAGCAGTACTTC. Encoded protein: CASSGAAGDGTSRAYEQYF.

This clone was picked up a small number of times. The chain combines TRBV4-2 with TRBJ1-1; no definite D call. The germline V gene encodes CDR1 LGHNA and CDR2 YNFKEQ. The CDR3 has 14 amino acids. The V and J ends lost 4 bases and 1 base respectively, with 10 bases between them. The CDR3 DNA sequence: TGTGCCAGCAGCCTGACCACTACGAACACTGAAGCTTTCTTT. Translated: CASSLTTTNTEAFF.

The chain uses TRBV19 and TRBJ2-5; D unresolved. There are 15 residues in the CDR3. Between the trimmed V and J ends, which lost 5 bases and 1 base, there was a span of 14 bases. Germline V gene lookup returns CDR1 LNHDA and CDR2 SQIVND (reference sequence). The CDR3: CASSFSRTVQETQYF. The DNA for the CDR3 is TGTGCCAGTAGTTTTAGTCGGACGGTCCAAGAGACCCAGTACTTC.

The J gene is TRBJ2-1, the V gene TRBV28; the D gene is possibly TRBD2 (5 bases). The CDR3 runs 15 residues. The V gene's germline CDR1 is MDHEN and CDR2 SYDVKM. V dropped 4 bases and J dropped 12 bases, with 22 bases sitting between them. The CDR3 reads CASSSPIGIARAQFF. Written as DNA, the CDR3 is TGTGCCAGCAGTTCCCCCATCGGGATAGCGCGAGCGCAGTTCTTC.

V is TRBV6-6 and J is TRBJ2-5; 8 bases line up with TRBD2. Germline loops: CDR1 MNHNY, CDR2 SVGAGI (reference sequence). The CDR3 runs 15 residues. After removal of 7 bases from V and 4 bases from J, the junction contained 11 bases not matched to a gene. In DNA form, the CDR3 reads TGTGCCAGCACCCCCCCCGGGGGGGCAAGAGAGACCCAGTACTTC. It is translated as CASTPPGGARETQYF.

The CDR3 region has the DNA TGTGCCAGCAGCGTACGGCCAGCATTTAACTATGGCTACACCTTC. Protein: CASSVRPAFNYGYTF. This chain links TRBV9 with TRBJ1-2; D is ambiguous. V dropped 1 base and J dropped 1 base, with 11 bases sitting between them. This CDR3 contains 15 residues. Germline CDR1 and CDR2: SGDLS and YYNGEE.

The V call is TRBV28, the J call TRBJ1-1, with 10 nucleotides matching TRBD1. This CDR3 contains 13 residues. V dropped 10 bases and J dropped 3; count of bases not matched to a gene: 5. The germline CDR1 and CDR2 sequences are MDHEN and SYDVKM. Written as DNA, the CDR3 is TGTGCCATAGACAGGGGGCGATACACTGAAGCTTTCTTT. Translated, it gives CAIDRGRYTEAFF.

The chain joins TRBV5-1 to TRBJ2-1; 8 bases are shared with TRBD1. CDR3 length equals 17 residues. Germline CDR1 SGHRS, CDR2 YFSETQ. With 4 bases clipped from V and 4 bases from J, the junction kept 13 bases outside the gene matches. The CDR3 sequence is CASSHGEVTGAYNEQFF. The CDR3 DNA follows: TGCGCCAGCAGCCACGGAGAGGTGACAGGGGCTTACAATGAGCAGTTCTTC.

The rearrangement joins TRBV19 to TRBJ2-7; 7 positions agree with TRBD2. CDR1 is LNHDA and CDR2 is SQIVND in the germline V gene (reference sequence). With 7 bases clipped from V and 1 base from J, the junction kept 10 bases outside the gene matches. This CDR3 contains 15 residues. The CDR3 DNA is TGTGCCAGTACAAGTGGGAGGGCCGGTTCCTACGAGCAGTACTTC. Residues: CASTSGRAGSYEQYF.

This clone appeared a single time. The rearrangement joins TRBV5-1 to TRBJ2-3, with D unresolved. The ends were cut back, 0 bases at V and 6 bases at J, with 11 bases in the middle. CDR1 SGHRS and CDR2 YFSETQ come from the germline V gene. The length of the CDR3 is 14 residues. CDR3 in DNA: TGCGCCAGCAGCTTGGAACCGGTGGACGATACGCAGTATTTT. It specifies CASSLEPVDDTQYF.

The V gene is TRBV30, the J gene TRBJ2-5; TRBD2 agrees at 9 bases. Germline V CDR1 and CDR2: GTSNPN, SVGIG (reference sequence). This CDR3 contains 14 residues. The V and J ends lost 4 bases and 4 bases, in that order; junction bases with no gene match: 7. The CDR3 protein is CAWTGTSYAETQYF. The DNA of the CDR3 is TGTGCCTGGACCGGGACTAGCTACGCAGAGACCCAGTACTTC.

This rearrangement joins TRBV21-1 to TRBJ1-6; the table's D call TRBD1 went unverified against the DNA. TRBV21-1 is marked as a pseudogene. This CDR3 spans 17 amino acids. The CDR3 is CASRHGLHIHHNSPLHF. CDR3 nucleotide sequence: TGTGCCAGCAGGCATGGGCTACACATACATCATAATTCACCCCTCCACTTT.

This chain connects TRBV11-2 to TRBJ2-7, with TRBD2 identical over 8 bases. CDR1 SGHAT and CDR2 FQNNGV come from the germline V gene. The CDR3 sequence is 14 residues long. The ends lost 4 bases at V and 2 bases at J; junction bases unmatched: 4. The CDR3 reads CASSWDSGTYEQYF. The DNA of the CDR3 is TGTGCCAGCAGCTGGGATAGCGGGACCTACGAGCAGTACTTC.

This clone was observed a few times. This CDR3 is CASSSTSGRVGDTQYF. The CDR3 DNA sequence: TGTGCCAGCAGCTCCACTAGCGGGAGGGTCGGAGATACGCAGTATTTT. The rearrangement uses TRBV5-5 and TRBJ2-3, with TRBD2 matching 13 bases. This CDR3 has 16 amino acids. The germline CDR1 and CDR2 sequences are SGHKS and YYEKEE (reference sequence). J gave up 5 bases and V 3 bases, and 6 bases lay outside the gene matches.

The chain carries TRBV27 and TRBJ1-5; possible D gene TRBD1, 6 bases. Germline CDR1 is MNHEY and CDR2 is SMNVEV (reference sequence). The CDR3 contains 13 residues. The V and J ends lost 6 bases and 6 bases respectively, with 12 bases between them. The CDR3 sequence is CASRNREGQPQHF. The CDR3 DNA reads as TGTGCCAGCAGGAACAGGGAGGGTCAGCCCCAGCATTTT.

J is TRBJ1-2 and V is TRBV25-1; D may be TRBD1 (6 bases). Trimming cost V 4 bases and J 4 bases, with 13 bases left between them. Germline values: CDR1 MGHDK, CDR2 SYGVNS. The CDR3 length is 14 residues. The DNA for the CDR3 is TGTGCCAGCAGTGCGGGGGCGTTCGTCTATGGCTACACCTTC. This gives the protein CASSAGAFVYGYTF.

The chain employs TRBV7-2 and TRBJ2-1, with 10 bases identical to TRBD2. The V and J ends lost 5 bases and 3 bases, in that order; junction bases with no gene match: 7. Germline lookup yields CDR1 SGHTA and CDR2 FQGNSA. The length of the CDR3 is 16 residues. CDR3 DNA sequence: TGTGCCAGCAGCCCCCAGGGGACTAGCGTCTACAATGAGCAGTTCTTC. Its protein is CASSPQGTSVYNEQFF.

The chain combines TRBV6-5 with TRBJ2-3; D unclear. The CDR3 totals 13 residues. Trimming shortened V by 0 bases and J by 6 bases, and 7 bases separated the two germline ends. Germline CDR1 MNHEY, CDR2 SVGAGI. The CDR3 region has the DNA TGTGCCAGCAGTTACTCGATATCTGATACGCAGTATTTT. It codes for CASSYSISDTQYF.

V usage is TRBV4-2 and J usage is TRBJ1-2; 12 nucleotides line up with TRBD1. V lost 1 base, J lost 8 bases, and 11 bases stayed unmatched. Germline V CDR1 and CDR2: LGHNA, YNFKEQ. The CDR3 spans 17 residues. The CDR3 is CASSQAVPGQGARGYTF. The DNA of the CDR3 is TGTGCCAGCAGCCAAGCCGTCCCGGGACAGGGGGCGCGGGGCTACACCTTC.

Worth noting for this clone: Additional DNA sequences in this sample encode the identical CDR3. The chain uses TRBV9 and TRBJ2-3; the D is unclear. Trimming left V 3 bases short and J 4 bases short, with 6 bases between. Germline assignment: CDR1 SGDLS and CDR2 YYNGEE. The CDR3 runs 12 residues. The CDR3 reads CASSASSDTQYF. DNA of the CDR3: TGTGCCAGCAGCGCCAGCTCAGATACGCAGTATTTT.

The rearrangement links TRBV7-2 to TRBJ2-7, with D tentatively TRBD2 (5 bases). The V end was cut by 5 bases, the J end by 6 bases, with 8 bases between. Germline-derived CDR1 and CDR2 are SGHTA and FQGNSA. This CDR3 region has 11 residues. The CDR3 protein is CASSARAEQYF. DNA for the CDR3: TGTGCCAGCAGCGCGCGGGCCGAGCAGTACTTC.

This clone appeared a single time. The sample contains more than one DNA sequence encoding this CDR3. V and J are TRBV30 and TRBJ2-3; weak D call: TRBD2 (6 bases). The germline V and J ends were trimmed by 3 bases and 6 bases, with 7 bases remaining between them. The CDR3 extends over 11 amino acids. The germline V gene encodes CDR1 GTSNPN and CDR2 SVGIG (reference sequence). CDR3 DNA: TGTGCCTGGAGACGGGGGGATACGCAGTATTTT. This codes for CAWRRGDTQYF. The variable domain in full, completed from reference TRBV30 and TRBJ2-3, reads SQTIHQWPATLVQPVGSPLSLECTVEGTSNPNLYWYRQAAGRGLQLLFYSVGIGQISSEVPQNLSASRPQDRQFILSSKKLLLSDSGFYLCAWRRGDTQYFGPGTRLTVL.

This clone was seen more than once but under ten times. V gene TRBV19 combines with J gene TRBJ1-2; D not resolved. Germline V CDR1 and CDR2: LNHDA, SQIVND (reference sequence). The CDR3 spans 15 residues. V was trimmed by 7 bases and J by 4 bases, leaving 19 bases between them. The CDR3 DNA is TGTGCCAGTAACCCTCGGCCAATGTCAGGCTATGGCTACACCTTC. It translates to CASNPRPMSGYGYTF.

The chain links TRBV18 to TRBJ2-2; D might be TRBD1 (6 bases). V was shortened by 2 bases and J by 0 bases, with 10 bases between the two germline ends. The CDR3 length is 16 residues. The germline V gene encodes CDR1 KGHSH and CDR2 LQKENI. CDR3 in amino acids: CASSPWGPANTGELFF. As DNA, the CDR3 is TGTGCCAGCTCACCATGGGGGCCCGCGAACACCGGGGAGCTGTTTTTT.

The chain is built from TRBV9 and TRBJ1-4; 9 nucleotides align to TRBD1. This CDR3 is built from 19 residues. The germline gives CDR1 SGDLS, CDR2 YYNGEE. With V trimmed by 0 bases and J by 7 bases, 16 bases remained unmatched. The chain's CDR3 is CASSVGIRTGAMRVEKLFF. The CDR3 coding sequence is TGTGCCAGCAGCGTAGGTATCCGGACAGGGGCGATGAGGGTTGAAAAACTGTTTTTT.

The chain combines TRBV11-2 with TRBJ1-2; 7 bases fit TRBD1. CDR1 is SGHAT and CDR2 is FQNNGV in the germline V gene. V shed 5 bases and J 2 bases; nucleotides not matched to a gene: 11. The CDR3 length is 16 residues. The CDR3 region has the DNA TGTGCCAGCAGCCGAGTATCAGGGGGTCTGAACTATGGCTACACCTTC. Its protein is CASSRVSGGLNYGYTF.

In regard to this clone: Other DNA sequences in the same sample also yield this CDR3. The V gene is TRBV2, the J gene TRBJ2-7, with TRBD2 identical over 11 bases. The ends lost 6 bases at V and 4 bases at J; junction bases unmatched: 5. Germline CDR1 reads SNHLY; CDR2 reads FYNNEI. The CDR3 sequence is 14 residues long. The CDR3 sequence is CASRGSSGRYEQYF. The CDR3, as DNA: TGTGCCAGCAGGGGATCTAGCGGGAGGTACGAGCAGTACTTC.

This clone came up once. The genes are TRBV7-3 and TRBJ1-2; the D gene is possibly TRBD1 (6 bases). The germline V and J ends were trimmed by 5 bases and 8 bases, with 15 bases remaining between them. Germline CDR1 reads SGHTA; CDR2 reads FQGTGA. This CDR3 has 13 amino acids. CDR3: CASSPGGRMGYTF. The CDR3 DNA sequence: TGTGCCAGCAGCCCCGGGGGGCGGATGGGCTACACCTTC.

The genes are TRBV7-6 and TRBJ2-3; D unclear. Trimming shortened V by 1 base and J by 4 bases, and 6 bases separated the two germline ends. This CDR3 region has 13 residues. In germline, CDR1 is SGHVS, CDR2 FNYEAQ. CDR3 DNA: TGTGCCAGCAGCTTAGTCGAGGCAGATACGCAGTATTTT. Protein: CASSLVEADTQYF.

To note about this clone: The same CDR3 arises from other DNA sequences in this sample as well. The chain is built from TRBV5-1 and TRBJ2-5; tentatively, D is TRBD1 (6 bases). The CDR3 totals 13 residues. From germline, CDR1 is SGHRS and CDR2 YFSETQ. The V gene lost 2 bases and the J gene lost 5 bases, with 10 bases spanning the gap. The CDR3 spells CASSLLTGETQYF. The CDR3, as DNA: TGCGCCAGCAGCTTACTAACAGGGGAGACCCAGTACTTC.

The rearrangement links TRBV18 to TRBJ1-1; no firm D call. The CDR3 extends over 16 amino acids. Germline V gene data show CDR1 as KGHSH and CDR2 as LQKENI. Trimming removed 3 bases from V and 3 bases from J, with 17 bases in between. The DNA of the CDR3 is TGTGCCAGCTCACCGCGGCCAACCCTCGCGGACACTGAAGCTTTCTTT. Translation gives CASSPRPTLADTEAFF. The variable domain in full, with the rest retrieved from reference TRBV18 and TRBJ1-1, is NAGVMQNPRHLVRRRGQEARLRCSPMKGHSHVYWYRQLPEEGLKFMVYLQKENIIDESGMPKERFSAEFPKEGPSILRIQQVVRGDSAAYFCASSPRPTLADTEAFFGQGTRLTVV.

Points on this clone: This sample also contains other DNA sequences that code for the same CDR3. The rearrangement joins TRBV5-4 to TRBJ2-2; D possibly uses TRBD1 or TRBD2 (5 bases each). The CDR3 contains 14 residues. V shed 4 bases and J shed 0 bases, with 7 bases lying between them. The V gene's germline CDR1 is SGHNT and CDR2 YYREEE (reference sequence). DNA of the CDR3: TGTGCCAGCAGCCAGGGAGCGAACACCGGGGAGCTGTTTTTT. It encodes CASSQGANTGELFF.